The T cell receptor (beta chain) under discussion was sequenced for a study of early T cells in non-severe SARS-CoV-2 infection. Overall study context: Chains from this unsorted whole-blood bulk RNA could not be paired.

This clonotype appeared a few times. Individual cDNA molecules were tagged with unique molecular identifiers, the study reported. TCRdb used MiXCR to reprocess the 5' RACE reads, holding one entry per CDR3 protein. The sample holds more than 65,000 distinct CDR3 sequences, about 12% seen once. The sample taken for sequencing was whole blood. The source of this sequence is an adult who was a healthcare worker with PCR-confirmed SARS-CoV-2 infection or an uninfected control (not recorded which).

The CDR3 loop reads CSARDLNTGELFF. In DNA, the CDR3 is TGCAGTGCTAGAGATCTGAACACCGGGGAGCTGTTTTTT. The chain uses TRBV20-1 and TRBJ2-2; D remains unclear. Trimming pared 0 bases from V and 1 base from J, leaving 3 bases between. Germline values: CDR1 DFQATT, CDR2 SNEGSKA (reference sequence). This CDR3 spans 13 amino acids.